This note documents a single TCR beta chain sequence. As yet, its antigen is unknown. Those patients with uncontrolled infection, other autoimmune disease, pregnancy or lactation were excluded. Diagnostic decisions used clinical symptoms, serum thyroxine and TRAb, thyroid ultrasound and orbital computed tomography. The data stem from a study of T cells in Graves' hyperthyroidism and ophthalmopathy. Study observations and caveats: Blood samples included most of the expanded thyroid clonotypes exceeding 0.001. Ophthalmopathy was model-predicted a median around 6.7 months pre-onset.

V lost 1 base, J lost 12 bases, and 10 bases lay in between. CDR3 length equals 11 residues. CDR1 is SNHLY, CDR2 FYNNEI, per germline. The TCR beta CDR3 regions underwent amplification using RNA transcripts as the source. During a first-round RT-PCR of the TCR CDR3, the HTBI primer set was used. TCRdb itself ran the multiplex PCR reads through MiXCR, one entry per CDR3 protein. The data hold approximately 700,000 distinct CDR3 sequences, with less than 45% observed a single time. The V gene is TRBV2, the J gene TRBJ2-7, with unresolved D. The sequence was collected from an adult man with Graves' disease, either hyperthyroidism or ophthalmopathy (not recorded which). Material: peripheral blood or thyroid tissue (not recorded which). The chain's CDR3 is CASSEVLGWYF. The CDR3 DNA follows: TGTGCCAGCAGTGAAGTTCTAGGGTGGTACTTC. The complete variable domain, with remaining parts taken from reference TRBV2 and TRBJ2-7, reads EPEVTQTPSHQVTQMGQEVILRCVPISNHLYFYWYRQILGQKVEFLVSFYNNEISEKSEIFDDQFSVERPDGSNFTLKIRSTKLEDSAMYFCASSEVLGWYFGPGTRLTVT.